This T cell receptor beta chain is drawn from a study of chemoradiotherapy in HPV16-positive cancers. Profiled with immunoSEQ multiplex PCR; TCRdb holds only in-frame clones, not every one. The sample holds about 7,900 clones, about 71% seen once. The junction had 3 bases not matched to a gene; V was cut back by 5 bases and J by 2 bases. CDR1 and CDR2 (germline): MNHNY, SVGAGI (reference sequence). The CDR3 contains 13 residues. The biological material was taken from a patient who underwent chemoradiotherapy. The TCR was taken from a human donor with HPV-associated anogenital cancer. The rearrangement links TRBV6-6 to TRBJ2-7; 7 bases map to TRBD1. CDR3 sequence (DNA): TGTGCCAGCAGTCCCGACAGGGCCTACGAGCAGTACTTC. It is translated as CASSPDRAYEQYF.